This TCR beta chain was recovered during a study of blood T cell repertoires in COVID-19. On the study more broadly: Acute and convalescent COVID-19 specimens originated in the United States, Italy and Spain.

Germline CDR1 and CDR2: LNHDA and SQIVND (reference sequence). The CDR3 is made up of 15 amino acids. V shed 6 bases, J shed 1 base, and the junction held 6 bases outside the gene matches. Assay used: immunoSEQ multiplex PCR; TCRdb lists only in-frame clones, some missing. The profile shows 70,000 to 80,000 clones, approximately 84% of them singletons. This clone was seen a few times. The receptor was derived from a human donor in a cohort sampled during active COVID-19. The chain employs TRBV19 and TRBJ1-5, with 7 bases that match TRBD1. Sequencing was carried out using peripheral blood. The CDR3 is CASSKDRQSNQPQHF. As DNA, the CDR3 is TGTGCCAGTAGCAAGGACAGGCAGAGCAATCAGCCCCAGCATTTT.